These 23 T cell receptor beta chains came from one sample sequenced in a study of blood T cell repertoires in COVID-19. Here immunoSEQ multiplex PCR was the method, and the copy in TCRdb shows in-frame clones only, minus some. This table holds about 160,000 clones, about 89% found once. Sequencing was done on a sample of peripheral blood. These receptors came from a man aged 55 to 70 with acute or convalescent COVID-19.

The V gene is TRBV18, the J gene TRBJ1-1; 9 bases map to TRBD1. Germline CDR1 is KGHSH and CDR2 is LQKENI. V gave up 9 bases and J gave up 1 base; unmatched junction bases: 6. This CDR3 is built from 14 residues. CDR3 amino acids: CASSPGQGNTEAFF. The CDR3 bases are TGTGCCAGTTCCCCGGGACAGGGGAACACTGAAGCTTTCTTT.

The chain links TRBV15 to TRBJ2-7, with D perhaps TRBD2 (7 bases). CDR1 and CDR2 (germline): LNHNV, YYDKDF (reference sequence). This CDR3 spans 15 amino acids. V lost 5 bases and J 5 bases, leaving 19 bases between the germline ends. The CDR3 DNA reads as TGTGCCACCAGCTCCGGCCGTGGGGGGGCCCACGAGCAGTACTTC. Its protein is CATSSGRGGAHEQYF.

V usage is TRBV11-2 and J usage is TRBJ2-7; 11 bases align to TRBD1. Germline trimming cut 5 bases from V and 3 bases from J; bases unmatched to any gene: 9. The length of the CDR3 is 16 residues. Per the germline V gene, CDR1 is SGHAT and CDR2 is FQNNGV. The CDR3 nucleotides read TGTGCCAGCAGCCCCGACTCCGGGACAGGGGGCTACGAGCAGTACTTC. Its protein product is CASSPDSGTGGYEQYF.

This CDR3 is CSLSMPTEAFF. The CDR3 DNA reads TGCAGCCTAAGCATGCCCACTGAAGCTTTCTTT. The rearrangement joins TRBV20-1 to TRBJ1-1, with D unresolved. CDR1 and CDR2 (germline): DFQATT, SNEGSKA (reference sequence). CDR3 size: 11 residues.

V and J are TRBV6-5 and TRBJ1-1; unclear D gene. Germline V gene sequence: CDR1 MNHEY, CDR2 SVGAGI. This CDR3 is 14 amino acids long. The V gene lost 5 bases and the J gene lost 4 bases, with 14 bases spanning the gap. The CDR3 DNA sequence: TGTGCCAGCAGTCAGACCCTCTACAGCACTGAAGCTTTCTTT. Residues: CASSQTLYSTEAFF.

The rearrangement links TRBV5-1 to TRBJ1-1; D ambiguous. The CDR3 contains 15 residues. Trimming cost V 3 bases and J 0 bases, with 12 bases left between them. The V gene's germline CDR1 is SGHRS and CDR2 YFSETQ. The CDR3 here is CASSSSGTMNTEAFF. The CDR3 DNA is TGCGCCAGCAGCTCCTCCGGTACTATGAACACTGAAGCTTTCTTT.

The chain carries TRBV27 and TRBJ1-6; no definite D call. V was clipped by 5 bases and J by 10 bases, with 24 bases between them. Germline assignment: CDR1 MNHEY and CDR2 SMNVEV (reference sequence). The CDR3 loop spans 17 amino acids. CDR3: CASSPRLTSWGDSPLHF. The CDR3 region has the DNA TGTGCCAGCAGTCCGCGTCTTACGTCGTGGGGAGACTCACCCCTCCACTTT.

The gene calls are TRBV28 and TRBJ2-7; 10 nucleotides align to TRBD1. The CDR3 covers 14 residues. The V gene end was trimmed by 6 bases and the J gene end by 3 bases; junction bases not matched to a gene: 5. The germline CDR1 and CDR2 sequences are MDHEN and SYDVKM. CDR3 loop: CASRPGQGIYEQYF. CDR3 coding DNA: TGTGCCAGCAGGCCGGGACAGGGGATCTACGAGCAGTACTTC.

V and J are TRBV19 and TRBJ1-1; weak D call: TRBD1 (6 bases). V lost 10 bases to trimming and J lost 5 bases, with 20 bases between them. The length of the CDR3 is 14 residues. CDR1 is LNHDA and CDR2 is SQIVND in the germline V gene (reference sequence). The CDR3 sequence is CATKPLQGSTEAFF. CDR3 nucleotides: TGTGCCACGAAACCTCTACAGGGAAGTACTGAAGCTTTCTTT.

The CDR3 DNA reads as TGTGCCAGCAGTTGGGGGACAGCCTCTAACTATGGCTACACCTTC. It specifies CASSWGTASNYGYTF. V is TRBV6-5 and J is TRBJ1-2; 7 positions agree with TRBD1. Germline values: CDR1 MNHEY, CDR2 SVGAGI. The CDR3 has 15 residues. The ends lost 4 bases at V and 0 bases at J; junction bases unmatched: 5.

The CDR3 reads CASTPGGRSNYGYTF. In DNA, the CDR3 is TGTGCCAGCACCCCGGGAGGCAGGAGTAACTATGGCTACACCTTC. The V gene is TRBV9, the J gene TRBJ1-2, with unresolved D. The ends were cut back, 6 bases at V and 1 base at J, with 16 bases in the middle. The germline V gene encodes CDR1 SGDLS and CDR2 YYNGEE. CDR3 size: 15 residues.

The chain joins TRBV3-1 (or the pseudogene TRBV3-2) to TRBJ2-7; 8 nucleotides agree with TRBD1. After removal of 4 bases from V and 5 bases from J, the junction contained 4 bases not matched to a gene. The CDR3 spans 13 residues. Germline CDR1 reads LGHDT; CDR2 reads YNNKEL (reference sequence). The CDR3 DNA follows: TGTGCCAGCAGCCCAGCGACAGGGGACGAGCAGTACTTC. This codes for CASSPATGDEQYF.

This clone was counted a few times. The V call is TRBV6-4, the J call TRBJ2-1; 11 nucleotides match TRBD2. The CDR3 has 15 residues. The J segment lost 7 bases and the V segment lost 2 bases, leaving 4 bases of the junction unmatched. Germline V gives CDR1 MRHNA, CDR2 SNTAGT. The CDR3 bases are TGTGCCAGCAGTGACGAAGGACTAGCGGGTAATGAGCAGTTCTTC. Residues: CASSDEGLAGNEQFF.

This chain joins TRBV2 and TRBJ2-3, with 8 bases fitting TRBD2. The V segment lost 8 bases and the J segment 2 bases; nucleotides outside the gene matches: 6. Germline loops: CDR1 SNHLY, CDR2 FYNNEI. The CDR3 is 14 amino acids. The CDR3 loop reads CASSTSAYTDTQYF. The CDR3 nucleotides read TGTGCCAGCTCGACTAGCGCCTACACAGATACGCAGTATTTT.

The CDR3 bases are TGTGCCAGTATGTATGACAGGGGCCTTAGCAATCAGCCCCAGCATTTT. This translates into CASMYDRGLSNQPQHF. The chain uses TRBV19 and TRBJ1-5, with 8 positions matching TRBD1. Germline lookup yields CDR1 LNHDA and CDR2 SQIVND (reference sequence). The CDR3 extends over 16 amino acids. The junction had 8 bases not matched to a gene; V was cut back by 7 bases and J by 0 bases.

This clone has a handful of counts. The chain uses TRBV7-9 and TRBJ1-5; D is perhaps TRBD1 (6 bases). Per germline, CDR1 SEHNR and CDR2 FQNEAQ (reference sequence). V gave up 5 bases and J gave up 7 bases, with 12 bases separating them. The CDR3 contains 13 residues. CDR3 sequence: CASSPQGGQPQHF. CDR3 bases: TGTGCCAGCAGCCCACAGGGCGGCCAGCCCCAGCATTTT.

The rearrangement joins TRBV19 to TRBJ2-7, with 9 bases fitting TRBD1. The CDR3 totals 15 residues. V lost 5 bases, J lost 6 bases, and 11 bases stayed unmatched. Germline values: CDR1 LNHDA, CDR2 SQIVND (reference sequence). The CDR3 spells CASSGPGQGSIEQYF. The CDR3 DNA is TGTGCCAGTAGTGGCCCGGGACAGGGCTCGATCGAGCAGTACTTC.

A single count supports this clone. The chain uses TRBV9 and TRBJ1-4; possibly TRBD1 for D (5 bases). Looked up from germline, CDR1 is SGDLS and CDR2 is YYNGEE. This CDR3 has 19 residues. The V and J ends lost 0 bases and 0 bases respectively, with 18 bases between them. The CDR3 spells CASSVDQGPHTPTNEKLFF. The CDR3 region has the DNA TGTGCCAGCAGCGTAGATCAGGGCCCGCATACTCCAACTAATGAAAAACTGTTTTTT.

CDR3 in DNA: TGTGCCAGCAGCCCGCACCCGACACTGGGACAGATTTACACTGAAGCTTTCTTT. It codes for CASSPHPTLGQIYTEAFF. The chain has TRBV3-1 (or the pseudogene TRBV3-2) and TRBJ1-1, with 7 positions matching TRBD1. Germline loops: CDR1 LGHDT, CDR2 YNNKEL (reference sequence). V dropped 4 bases and J dropped 3; count of bases not matched to a gene: 17. There are 18 residues in the CDR3.

J is TRBJ2-5 and V is TRBV2; maybe TRBD1 (5 bases). CDR3 length: 14 residues. Trimming left V 4 bases short and J 2 bases short, with 11 bases between. The germline V gene encodes CDR1 SNHLY and CDR2 FYNNEI. The CDR3 coding sequence is TGTGCCAGCAGTGTGATTAGGGGACAAGAGACCCAGTACTTC. Its protein is CASSVIRGQETQYF.

The V call is TRBV7-8, the J call TRBJ2-7; 9 bases match TRBD2. With 5 bases clipped from V and 7 bases from J, the junction kept 6 bases outside the gene matches. CDR1 is SGHVS and CDR2 is FQNEAQ in the germline V gene. The CDR3 consists of 13 residues. CDR3 sequence: CASSLRGGGEQYF. The DNA of the CDR3 is TGTGCCAGCAGCCTGCGGGGGGGCGGTGAGCAGTACTTC.

The chain joins TRBV18 to TRBJ1-4; no clear D. The ends were cut back, 0 bases at V and 8 bases at J, with 7 bases in the middle. CDR1 and CDR2 from the germline V gene are KGHSH and LQKENI. There are 13 residues in the CDR3. For the CDR3, the DNA is TGTGCCAGCTCACCACCGCCGCAGGAAAAACTGTTTTTT. Translated: CASSPPPQEKLFF.

A word on this clone: Different DNA sequences within this sample yield the same CDR3. This chain links TRBV6-5 with TRBJ2-7; possibly TRBD1 for D (6 bases). V was pared by 8 bases and J by 2 bases, with 10 bases between. The CDR3 is 12 amino acids. The germline V gene encodes CDR1 MNHEY and CDR2 SVGAGI. CDR3 bases: TGTGCCAGCGGCACAGGGCCCTACGAGCAGTACTTC. This sequence encodes CASGTGPYEQYF.